Below are 15 T cell receptor beta chains sequenced from a single sample in a study of T cells in Graves' hyperthyroidism and ophthalmopathy. Amplified TCR beta CDR3 regions derived from RNA transcripts. In the first-round RT-PCR of the TCR CDR3, the HTBI primer set was used. In TCRdb, the multiplex PCR reads were re-called with MiXCR into one record per CDR3 protein. The data contain roughly 700,000 distinct CDR3 sequences, roughly a sixth of them singletons. What was sequenced was blood. All receptors come from a man in his fifties or sixties with Graves' hyperthyroidism.

In this sample, this clonotype turned up many times. V is TRBV28 and J is TRBJ1-5, with D unresolved. Between the trimmed V and J ends, which lost 2 bases and 6 bases, there was a span of 11 bases. The CDR3 runs 14 residues. CDR1 MDHEN and CDR2 SYDVKM come from the germline V gene. CDR3 bases: TGTGCCAGCAGTTTAGTAGGGTTGGGTCAGCCCCAGCATTTT. Protein sequence: CASSLVGLGQPQHF. Variable domain in full (rest from reference TRBV28 and TRBJ1-5): DVKVTQSSRYLVKRTGEKVFLECVQDMDHENMFWYRQDPGLGLRLIYFSYDVKMKEKGDIPEGYSVSREKKERFSLILESASTNQTSMYLCASSLVGLGQPQHFGDGTRLSIL.

The V gene is TRBV4-3, the J gene TRBJ1-2; no clear D. Germline CDR1 LGHNA, CDR2 YSLEER. The CDR3 is 13 residues long. V was clipped by 1 base and J by 4 bases, with 7 bases between them. CDR3 nucleotides: TGCGCCAGCAGCCAAGTACCGTTCTATGGCTACACCTTC. As protein: CASSQVPFYGYTF.

This clonotype was recorded many times. The chain uses TRBV6-1 and TRBJ2-3, with D perhaps matching TRBD2 (6 bases). CDR3 size: 17 residues. V was pared by 4 bases and J by 0 bases, with 17 bases between. CDR1 and CDR2 (germline): MNHNS, SASEGT. CDR3: CASSATGAGSSTDTQYF. CDR3 nucleotides: TGTGCCAGCAGTGCCACGGGAGCAGGATCTAGCACAGATACGCAGTATTTT.

This clonotype came up a few times. V usage is TRBV6-1 and J usage is TRBJ1-5; no definite D call. Germline V gives CDR1 MNHNS, CDR2 SASEGT. This CDR3 spans 15 amino acids. The V end was cut by 5 bases, the J end by 0 bases, with 11 bases between. The CDR3 is CASSFARDSNQPQHF. CDR3 bases: TGTGCCAGCAGTTTTGCCCGGGATAGCAATCAGCCCCAGCATTTT.

This sequence joins TRBV19 and TRBJ2-2; 8 bases match TRBD1. Germline CDR1 and CDR2: LNHDA and SQIVND (reference sequence). V lost 5 bases to trimming and J lost 7 bases; unmatched junction nucleotides: 6. The CDR3 spans 14 residues. CDR3 sequence: CASSRQGLIGELFF. The CDR3 bases are TGTGCCAGTAGTCGACAGGGGTTGATCGGGGAGCTGTTTTTT.

This clonotype was seen many times. The chain joins TRBV11-2 to TRBJ2-2; D ambiguous. The CDR3 loop spans 16 amino acids. Germline V gene sequence: CDR1 SGHAT, CDR2 FQNNGV. Trimming shortened V by 5 bases and J by 0 bases, and 13 bases separated the two germline ends. CDR3 sequence (DNA): TGTGCCAGCAGCCCAGGCTACAGTCCGAACACCGGGGAGCTGTTTTTT. This translates into CASSPGYSPNTGELFF.

This chain connects TRBV7-9 to TRBJ2-7; D is perhaps TRBD1 (5 bases). This CDR3 spans 20 amino acids. V was shortened by 3 bases and J by 2 bases, with 29 bases between the two germline ends. Germline CDR1 is SEHNR and CDR2 is FQNEAQ (reference sequence). Here the CDR3 reads CASSFPRESRIGYMAYEQYF. The CDR3 DNA reads TGTGCCAGCAGCTTTCCCAGGGAATCCCGCATCGGATACATGGCCTACGAGCAGTACTTC. Together with reference TRBV7-9 and TRBJ2-7, the CDR3 gives the full variable domain: DTGVSQNPRHKITKRGQNVTFRCDPISEHNRLYWYRQTLGQGPEFLTYFQNEAQLEKSRLLSDRFSAERPKGSFSTLEIQRTEQGDSAMYLCASSFPRESRIGYMAYEQYFGPGTRLTVT.

This clonotype was counted between two and nine times. The rearrangement uses TRBV29-1 and TRBJ1-3, with 10 positions matching TRBD1. The V gene's germline CDR1 is SQVTM and CDR2 ANQGSEA. The CDR3 runs 15 residues. J lost 6 bases, V lost 2 bases, and 7 bases had no gene match. This chain's CDR3 is CSVENPGTGVNTIYF. The CDR3 DNA sequence: TGCAGCGTTGAAAACCCCGGGACAGGGGTAAACACCATATATTTT.

This clonotype has just a few counts. This chain links TRBV5-1 with TRBJ2-7; 10 nucleotides align to TRBD1. Germline V gene lookup returns CDR1 SGHRS and CDR2 YFSETQ. The CDR3 runs to 15 residues. The V segment lost 0 bases and the J segment 3 bases; nucleotides outside the gene matches: 3. For the CDR3, the DNA is TGCGCCAGCAGCTTGGCCGGGGACAGGGGCTACGAGCAGTACTTC. Protein: CASSLAGDRGYEQYF.

In regard to this clonotype: Just one base apart from a much larger clone, this may be a read error. The chain combines TRBV3-1 with TRBJ1-1; TRBD1 matches 8 bases. Germline lookup yields CDR1 LGHDT and CDR2 YNNKEL (reference sequence). V trimming: 2 bases; J trimming: 1 base; junction bases outside the gene matches: 3. The CDR3 length is 15 residues. The CDR3, as DNA: TGTGCCAGCAGCCAAAGACAGGGGACGAACACTGAAGCTTTCTTT. Its protein product is CASSQRQGTNTEAFF.

The chain's CDR3 is CASSARTGENAGPYNEQFF. The CDR3 coding sequence is TGTGCCAGCAGCGCCCGGACAGGGGAGAACGCTGGCCCCTACAATGAGCAGTTCTTC. V gene TRBV9 combines with J gene TRBJ2-1, with 9 nucleotides matching TRBD1. V lost 3 bases, J lost 2 bases, and 15 bases stayed unmatched. Germline values: CDR1 SGDLS, CDR2 YYNGEE. This CDR3 has 19 residues. The variable domain in full, completed from reference TRBV9 and TRBJ2-1, reads DSGVTQTPKHLITATGQRVTLRCSPRSGDLSVYWYQQSLDQGLQFLIQYYNGEERAKGNILERFSAQQFPDLHSELNLSSLELGDSALYFCASSARTGENAGPYNEQFFGPGTRLTVL.

This clonotype has more than one count but fewer than ten. J is TRBJ1-1 and V is TRBV19; no definite D call. The germline V gene encodes CDR1 LNHDA and CDR2 SQIVND (reference sequence). The CDR3 runs 14 residues. V was shortened by 4 bases and J by 0 bases, with 9 bases between the two germline ends. In nucleotides, the CDR3 is TGTGCCAGTAGTAATTGGGCAATGAACACTGAAGCTTTCTTT. Its translation is CASSNWAMNTEAFF.

This chain uses TRBV20-1 with TRBJ2-7, with TRBD1 identical over 8 bases. Trimming removed 1 base from V and 3 bases from J; junction bases left unmatched: 5. The CDR3 totals 14 residues. Per the germline V gene, CDR1 is DFQATT and CDR2 is SNEGSKA (reference sequence). The CDR3 DNA reads as TGCAGTGCTAGAGGGACAGGGACTGTCTACGAGCAGTACTTC. It specifies CSARGTGTVYEQYF.

This clonotype occurred many times. This chain uses TRBV20-1 with TRBJ1-5, with D possibly being TRBD1 (6 bases). Deletions cut 6 bases from V and 6 bases from J, with 21 bases between. Germline V lookup: CDR1 DFQATT, CDR2 SNEGSKA (reference sequence). The CDR3 is 15 residues long. The CDR3 DNA follows: TGCAGTGCCCGTCGGACGGGGGGCGGGGGTCAGCCCCAGCATTTT. It is translated as CSARRTGGGGQPQHF.

The chain couples TRBV28 to TRBJ2-1, with a tentative D call TRBD1 (7 bases). The CDR3 has 15 residues. CDR1 and CDR2 from the germline V gene are MDHEN and SYDVKM. The germline V and J ends were trimmed by 4 bases and 6 bases, with 16 bases remaining between them. The CDR3 DNA is TGTGCCAGCAGTTCCCCGACAGGGAGGTCCAATGAGCAGTTCTTC. Protein sequence: CASSSPTGRSNEQFF.